This record concerns one T cell receptor (beta chain) sequence. At the DNA level, this CDR3 is encoded by other sequences in the same sample as well. This sample is part of a study of blood T cell repertoires in COVID-19. In the study overall: Specimens from acute and convalescent COVID-19 originated in the United States, Italy and Spain.

As handled by the study authors: Cell counts per sample came from amplifying reference gene primers. Using immunoSEQ multiplex PCR, the repertoire was profiled, and TCRdb retains in-frame clones only, with some absent. For V, J and clone size, that table is used; D and trimming come from the DNA. The data hold 150,000 or so clones, with about 86% observed a single time. The CDR3 is made up of 11 amino acids. Between the trimmed V and J ends, which lost 1 base and 7 bases, there was a span of 5 bases. The germline V gene encodes CDR1 DFQATT and CDR2 SNEGSKA (reference sequence). The chain carries TRBV20-1 and TRBJ2-1; D call uncertain. The sample was peripheral blood. This TCR was sampled from a man between 50 and 59 years old with active or convalescent COVID-19. CDR3 nucleotides: TGCAGTGCTAGAGGGCCGAATGAGCAGTTCTTC. Translation gives CSARGPNEQFF.